The 31 T cell receptor beta chains presented below share a single source sample, sequenced in a study of T cell responses to AZD1222 COVID-19 vaccine. Sequencing used immunoSEQ multiplex PCR; TCRdb keeps in-frame clones, though not all of them. Of roughly 170,000 clones in the sample, 90% to 95% were seen once. This specimen consisted of peripheral blood, obtained 28 days after the second AZD1222 dose. These receptors were taken from an adult who received the AZD1222 COVID-19 vaccine.

The J gene is TRBJ1-2, the V gene TRBV5-4; D possibly corresponds to TRBD1 (6 bases). V dropped 4 bases and J dropped 4 bases, with 17 bases sitting between them. The CDR3 length is 15 residues. Germline values: CDR1 SGHNT, CDR2 YYREEE (reference sequence). The CDR3 loop reads CASSPRATGFYGYTF. Written as DNA, the CDR3 is TGTGCCAGCAGCCCCAGAGCTACAGGGTTCTATGGCTACACCTTC.

V usage is TRBV2 and J usage is TRBJ2-7; TRBD2 aligns across 9 bases. CDR1 SNHLY and CDR2 FYNNEI come from the germline V gene. The V segment lost 4 bases and the J segment 0 bases; nucleotides outside the gene matches: 13. The CDR3 loop spans 18 amino acids. CDR3 DNA sequence: TGTGCCAGCAGTGGTGGAATAGCGGGAGTTTGGGGCTCCTACGAGCAGTACTTC. Protein product: CASSGGIAGVWGSYEQYF.

The gene calls are TRBV19 and TRBJ2-1; maybe TRBD1 (5 bases). The CDR3 is 14 amino acids. Trimming took off 5 bases at V and 4 bases at J, with 12 bases between the two ends. Germline V CDR1 and CDR2: LNHDA, SQIVND (reference sequence). In DNA, the CDR3 is TGTGCCAGTAGTTGGGGCAGTCATTACAATGAGCAGTTCTTC. As protein: CASSWGSHYNEQFF.

The CDR3: CANRENTEAFF. Written as DNA, the CDR3 is TGCGCCAACAGGGAAAACACTGAAGCTTTCTTT. The chain recombines TRBV10-1 with TRBJ1-1; tentative D call: TRBD1 (6 bases). The V end was cut by 10 bases, the J end by 2 bases, with 8 bases between. This CDR3 has 11 residues. Per germline, CDR1 WNHNN and CDR2 SYGVQD (reference sequence).

This chain uses TRBV7-2 with TRBJ1-4; TRBD1 matches at 8 bases. The CDR3 length is 15 residues. The V gene end was trimmed by 6 bases and the J gene end by 5 bases; junction bases not matched to a gene: 8. Germline CDR1 SGHTA, CDR2 FQGNSA. CDR3 nucleotide sequence: TGTGCCAGCAGTCAAGGGGACAGGAGGAATGAAAAACTGTTTTTT. Protein: CASSQGDRRNEKLFF.

This clone appeared once. The genes are TRBV11-1 and TRBJ2-1, with unresolved D. V was shortened by 6 bases and J by 6 bases, with 3 bases between the two germline ends. CDR1 and CDR2 (germline): SGHAT, FQDESV (reference sequence). The CDR3 extends over 10 amino acids. CDR3 sequence: CASSGNEQFF. The DNA of the CDR3 is TGTGCCAGCAGTGGCAATGAGCAGTTCTTC.

The chain is built from TRBV3-1 (or the pseudogene TRBV3-2) and TRBJ1-1; D gene ambiguous. Germline values: CDR1 LGHDT, CDR2 YNNKEL (reference sequence). The CDR3 spans 15 residues. The V end was cut by 1 base, the J end by 5 bases, with 14 bases between. CDR3 region: CASSQVRILGTEAFF. In DNA form, the CDR3 reads TGTGCCAGCAGCCAAGTCCGGATCCTAGGAACTGAAGCTTTCTTT.

This clone was counted a single time. V and J are TRBV7-9 and TRBJ1-4; unclear D gene. The CDR3 consists of 16 residues. From germline, CDR1 is SEHNR and CDR2 FQNEAQ (reference sequence). Trimming shortened V by 5 bases and J by 7 bases, and 20 bases separated the two germline ends. CDR3 coding DNA: TGTGCCAGCAGCCCCCGTTCAAACTACGCCACTGAAAAACTGTTTTTT. Protein: CASSPRSNYATEKLFF.

This clone appeared a single time. The rearrangement links TRBV7-3 to TRBJ1-2; 8 positions agree with TRBD1. There are 11 residues in the CDR3. The germline CDR1 and CDR2 sequences are SGHTA and FQGTGA. The CDR3: CSSGGAYGYTF. In DNA form, the CDR3 reads TGTTCCTCAGGGGGCGCCTATGGCTACACCTTC.

The V gene is TRBV6-5, the J gene TRBJ2-3; the D gene is possibly TRBD2 (6 bases). CDR3 length equals 13 residues. CDR1 is MNHEY and CDR2 is SVGAGI in the germline V gene. V shed 10 bases and J shed 2 bases, with 13 bases lying between them. The CDR3 region has the DNA TGTGCCACCAGAAGGGAGGCCACAGATACGCAGTATTTT. Protein product: CATRREATDTQYF.

The V and J genes are TRBV5-8 and TRBJ2-1; weak D call: TRBD1 (6 bases). The germline gives CDR1 SGHTS, CDR2 YDEGEE. Trimming took off 7 bases at V and 3 bases at J, with 14 bases between the two ends. This CDR3 comprises 14 residues. In DNA, the CDR3 is TGTGCCAGCGACTCGGGCAGGGGCTACAATGAGCAGTTCTTC. This translates into CASDSGRGYNEQFF.

CDR3 in amino acids: CASSGTRMGRTDTQYF. CDR3 DNA sequence: TGTGCCAGCAGCGGCACCCGAATGGGCCGTACAGATACGCAGTATTTT. The chain employs TRBV7-2 and TRBJ2-3, with D uncertain. Per germline, CDR1 SGHTA and CDR2 FQGNSA. CDR3 length: 16 amino acids. The V and J ends lost 5 bases and 3 bases respectively, with 18 bases between them.

This chain joins TRBV4-1 and TRBJ1-4, with no clear D. Deletions cut 2 bases from V and 10 bases from J, with 17 bases between. The CDR3 runs to 15 residues. Looked up from germline, CDR1 is MGHRA and CDR2 is YSYEKL. CDR3 DNA: TGCGCCAGCAGCCAACTTGGAGGATGGTCGGGAAAACTGTTTTTT. Translation gives CASSQLGGWSGKLFF.

V usage is TRBV6-5 and J usage is TRBJ1-1; tentative D call: TRBD1 (6 bases). Germline lookup yields CDR1 MNHEY and CDR2 SVGAGI. This CDR3 has 11 residues. Trimming stripped 6 bases from V and 5 bases from J, with 7 bases between. The chain's CDR3 is CASRQGTEAFF. CDR3 DNA sequence: TGTGCCAGCAGGCAGGGGACTGAAGCTTTCTTT.

The V call is TRBV5-1, the J call TRBJ2-1; D is ambiguous. CDR1 and CDR2 from the germline V gene are SGHRS and YFSETQ. V lost 0 bases and J lost 3, with 13 bases in between. CDR3 length: 16 residues. CDR3 residues: CASSLVPLDRYNEQFF. The DNA of the CDR3 is TGCGCCAGCAGCTTGGTCCCATTAGACCGCTACAATGAGCAGTTCTTC.

The CDR3 spells CASRTENTGGPGSEAFF. The DNA of the CDR3 is TGTGCCAGTAGAACGGAAAACACAGGGGGCCCAGGTTCTGAAGCTTTCTTT. The J gene is TRBJ1-1, the V gene TRBV19; 9 nucleotides line up with TRBD1. CDR1 and CDR2 from the germline V gene are LNHDA and SQIVND (reference sequence). Trimming took 6 bases from V and 6 from J; bases not matched to a gene: 17. This CDR3 spans 17 amino acids. The variable domain in full, completed from reference TRBV19 and TRBJ1-1, reads DGGITQSPKYLFRKEGQNVTLSCEQNLNHDAMYWYRQDPGQGLRLIYYSQIVNDFQKGDIAEGYSVSREKKESFPLTVTSAQKNPTAFYLCASRTENTGGPGSEAFFGQGTRLTVV.

The chain recombines TRBV25-1 with TRBJ1-5, with unresolved D. The CDR3 runs 13 residues. The ends were cut back, 1 base at V and 2 bases at J, with 3 bases in the middle. Germline V CDR1 and CDR2: MGHDK, SYGVNS. For the CDR3, the DNA is TGTGCCAGCAGTGAATTTGGCAATCAGCCCCAGCATTTT. This gives the protein CASSEFGNQPQHF.

This chain links TRBV14 with TRBJ2-3, with 11 bases fitting TRBD2. Germline V CDR1 and CDR2: SGHDN, FVKESK. This CDR3 region has 16 residues. After removal of 4 bases from V and 3 bases from J, the junction contained 6 bases not matched to a gene. CDR3 sequence reads: CASSLPGLAVTDTQYF. In DNA, the CDR3 is TGTGCCAGCAGCCTTCCGGGACTAGCGGTGACAGATACGCAGTATTTT.

This clone is a singleton in its sample. The chain uses TRBV10-1 and TRBJ2-1, with TRBD2 matching over 13 bases. The V gene's germline CDR1 is WNHNN and CDR2 SYGVQD (reference sequence). The CDR3 is 19 amino acids. V shed 2 bases, J shed 9 bases, and the junction held 16 bases outside the gene matches. DNA of the CDR3: TGCGCCAGCAGTGAGACAGGTTTCTCTCGGACTAGCGGGAGTGGTGAGCAGTTCTTC. Translation: CASSETGFSRTSGSGEQFF.

The chain has TRBV6-6 and TRBJ1-3; the D gene is possibly TRBD1 (6 bases). The CDR3 length is 15 residues. Per germline, CDR1 MNHNY and CDR2 SVGAGI (reference sequence). The germline V and J ends were trimmed by 0 bases and 4 bases, with 10 bases remaining between them. CDR3 region: CASSYSTGTGNTIYF. Written as DNA, the CDR3 is TGTGCCAGCAGTTACTCAACAGGGACCGGAAACACCATATATTTT.

This clone came up once. This chain connects TRBV19 to TRBJ2-2; TRBD2 matches at 8 bases. The CDR3 contains 15 residues. V was clipped by 7 bases and J by 5 bases; unmatched bases: 9. CDR1 is LNHDA and CDR2 is SQIVND in the germline V gene (reference sequence). In DNA form, the CDR3 reads TGTGCCAGTACCTTAGCGGGATCTGGAACCGGGGAGCTGTTTTTT. This encodes CASTLAGSGTGELFF.

J is TRBJ1-2 and V is TRBV28, with D unresolved. V lost 7 bases and J 1 base, leaving 7 bases between the germline ends. The CDR3 has 12 amino acids. The germline V gene encodes CDR1 MDHEN and CDR2 SYDVKM. Written as DNA, the CDR3 is TGTGCCAGCAACGACCGTAACTATGGCTACACCTTC. Translated, it gives CASNDRNYGYTF.

The chain couples TRBV4-3 to TRBJ2-3; 12 bases map to TRBD2. Unmatched junction bases numbered 6, after V lost 0 bases and J lost 5 bases. The CDR3 runs 17 residues. Germline loops: CDR1 LGHNA, CDR2 YSLEER. CDR3 protein: CASSQDPSGGALDTQYF. In DNA, the CDR3 is TGCGCCAGCAGCCAAGACCCTAGCGGGGGGGCCTTAGATACGCAGTATTTT.

The CDR3 DNA reads as TGCGCCAGCAGCCGGAAGGGCGAGAACACTGAAGCTTTCTTT. This sequence encodes CASSRKGENTEAFF. This sequence joins TRBV5-1 and TRBJ1-1, with D unresolved. Germline CDR1 SGHRS, CDR2 YFSETQ. V gave up 4 bases and J gave up 1 base, with 11 bases separating them. The CDR3 loop spans 14 amino acids.

The chain employs TRBV19 and TRBJ1-1; weak D call: TRBD1 (6 bases). The germline gives CDR1 LNHDA, CDR2 SQIVND (reference sequence). The CDR3 sequence is 14 residues long. V was cut by 4 bases and J by 11 bases, with 20 bases left in between. The CDR3 DNA reads TGTGCCAGTAGTACTCAGACAGGCCTACGTCGGGCTTTCTTT. Protein product: CASSTQTGLRRAFF.

This clone was counted between two and nine times. The J gene is TRBJ2-5, the V gene TRBV13, with 16 bases aligning to TRBD2. In germline, CDR1 is PRHDT, CDR2 FYEKMQ (reference sequence). CDR3 length: 17 amino acids. V gave up 8 bases and J gave up 5 bases; unmatched junction bases: 11. The CDR3 here is CASPFGTSGGAGETQYF. CDR3 coding DNA: TGTGCCAGCCCCTTTGGGACTAGCGGGGGGGCCGGGGAGACCCAGTACTTC.

The gene calls are TRBV7-2 and TRBJ2-5; 7 bases fit TRBD2. The trim removed 6 bases at V and 1 base at J, leaving 11 bases unmatched. The CDR3 has 16 residues. The V gene's germline CDR1 is SGHTA and CDR2 FQGNSA. Written as DNA, the CDR3 is TGTGCCAGCAGTACCCGTGGCGGGGGAGGCCAAGAGACCCAGTACTTC. Translated, it gives CASSTRGGGGQETQYF.

The chain carries TRBV27 and TRBJ1-2, with a possible D match to TRBD1 (5 bases). Trimming removed 2 bases at V and 1 base at J, with 11 bases between. This CDR3 contains 15 residues. Germline-derived CDR1 and CDR2 are MNHEY and SMNVEV (reference sequence). The CDR3 nucleotides read TGTGCCAGCAGTTTAGTGGGGGAGGGTAACTATGGCTACACCTTC. Protein product: CASSLVGEGNYGYTF.

J is TRBJ1-5 and V is TRBV19; D not certain. This CDR3 contains 17 residues. The V end was cut by 3 bases, the J end by 0 bases, with 15 bases between. Germline values: CDR1 LNHDA, CDR2 SQIVND (reference sequence). The CDR3 spells CASSIVLGLYSNQPQHF. The CDR3 region has the DNA TGTGCCAGTAGTATTGTTCTAGGGCTGTATAGCAATCAGCCCCAGCATTTT.

The V and J genes are TRBV6-4 and TRBJ1-6; D is uncertain. The V and J ends lost 4 bases and 3 bases respectively, with 10 bases between them. The CDR3 spans 15 residues. Germline V gene lookup returns CDR1 MRHNA and CDR2 SNTAGT. The CDR3 loop reads CASSAAEGYNSPLHF. In DNA, the CDR3 is TGTGCCAGCAGTGCGGCGGAGGGCTATAATTCACCCCTCCACTTT.

The chain is built from TRBV9 and TRBJ1-2; D is perhaps TRBD1 (5 bases). Germline V gene sequence: CDR1 SGDLS, CDR2 YYNGEE. The V end was cut by 3 bases, the J end by 8 bases, with 14 bases between. CDR3 size: 13 residues. The CDR3 DNA reads TGTGCCAGCAGCGGACAGCCTAGGGACGGCTACACCTTC. Encoded protein: CASSGQPRDGYTF.